Listed below are T cell receptor beta chains from one sample, sequenced in a study of cytomegalovirus exposure and HLA in healthy donors. The repertoire was sequenced with immunoSEQ multiplex PCR; TCRdb's copy has only in-frame clones and lacks some. The sample contains 250,000 to 350,000 clones, 80% to 90% of which appear only once. Sequenced: PBMCs. These receptors originate from a man aged 35 to 55 in good health and CMV-seropositive. The CDR3 runs from the conserved cysteine through the conserved F or W. D genes are given only for firm matches. A clone size is listed for some rows: how often the clone was seen (once, few, many), or a class if it is expanded.

TRBJ1-2 TRBV13 TRBD1 . TGTGCCAGCAGCTCCTCCGGGACAGGTTCTAACTATGGCTACACCTTC CASSSSGTGSNYGYTF
TRBJ1-1 TRBV6-1 TRBD1 . TGTGCCATTTCCCAGGGGGACACTGAAGCTTTCTTT CAISQGDTEAFF
TRBJ2-5 TRBV11-2 TRBD1 . TGTGCCAGCAGCAACCTTCAGGGGGTCGAGACCCAGTACTTC CASSNLQGVETQYF
TRBJ1-1 TRBV9 . . TGTGCCAGCAGCGTAGAGGGGAACAGGGTCCCTTTCTTT CASSVEGNRVPFF
TRBJ2-2 TRBV7-2 . . TGTGCCAGCAGCTTAGCTCAGGGATCCGGGGAGCTGTTTTTT CASSLAQGSGELFF
TRBJ2-5 TRBV19 TRBD1 once TGTGCCAGTAGCCAGATGGACAGGCTCCAAGAGACCCAGTACTTC CASSQMDRLQETQYF
TRBJ1-3 TRBV7-8 . few TGTGCCAGCAGCTTCTCCCGCCCGGGTAGATCTGGAAACACCATATATTTT CASSFSRPGRSGNTIYF
TRBJ2-3 TRBV29-1 TRBD1 . TGCAGCGTTGATACTTACAGGGGCGGAACAGATACGCAGTATTTT CSVDTYRGGTDTQYF
TRBJ1-3 TRBV6-5 TRBD1 . TGTGCCAGCACCCAGGACAGGGCTGCTGGAAACACCATATATTTT CASTQDRAAGNTIYF
TRBJ2-1 TRBV9 . . TGTGCCAGCAGCGTAGGGGGGCAGCAATCCTACAATGAGCAGTTCTTC CASSVGGQQSYNEQFF
TRBJ2-3 TRBV28 TRBD2 . TGTGCCAGCAGTTTGGGCCTCGGGAGGGCAACAGATACGCAGTATTTT CASSLGLGRATDTQYF
TRBJ1-4 TRBV28 TRBD1 . TGTGCCAGCAGCAGTTCCGGGACAGGGTATAATGAAAAACTGTTTTTT CASSSSGTGYNEKLFF
TRBJ2-5 TRBV25-1 . . TGTGCCAGCAGTGAATCGGGAACAGGGAAAGAGACCCAGTACTTC CASSESGTGKETQYF
TRBJ2-7 TRBV11-2 . . TGTGCCAGCAGCCCCGAACACTACTCTACCTACGAGCAGTACTTC CASSPEHYSTYEQYF
TRBJ2-1 TRBV4-1 . . TGCGCCAGCAGCCAAGTGGAGAGCTCGGAGCAGTTCTTC CASSQVESSEQFF
TRBJ1-5 TRBV27 TRBD1 . TGTGCCAGCAATTCTGGACAGGGAGGTAACAATCAGCCCCAGCATTTT CASNSGQGGNNQPQHF
TRBJ2-2 TRBV29-1 TRBD1 . TGCAGCGTTGCGGGACAGGGGACCGGGGAGCTGTTTTTT CSVAGQGTGELFF
TRBJ2-5 TRBV5-1 . . TGCGCCAGCAGGGAGGGTGCGGAGACCCAGTACTTC CASREGAETQYF
TRBJ1-5 TRBV28 TRBD1 once TGTGCCAGCAGTCCCTGGGACAGGGCTTACCCAAAACAGCCCCAGCATTTT CASSPWDRAYPKQPQHF
TRBJ2-1 TRBV15 . few TGTGCCACCAGCAGAGGGACTGGTGGGAATGAGCAGTTCTTC CATSRGTGGNEQFF
TRBJ1-5 TRBV19 . few TGTGCCAGTAGTTTTTGGGAGATCAATCAGCCCCAGCATTTT CASSFWEINQPQHF
TRBJ1-5 TRBV6-5 . few TGTGCCAGCAGTACTGGTGCCCAGCCCCAGCATTTT CASSTGAQPQHF
TRBJ2-3 TRBV19 TRBD2 . TGTGCCAGTAGTATATTAGCGGGAGCGAACACAGATACGCAGTATTTT CASSILAGANTDTQYF
TRBJ2-3 TRBV29-1 TRBD1 . TGCAGCGTTGCAGGCGGTCGGGGACAGGGACACACAGATACGCAGTATTTT CSVAGGRGQGHTDTQYF
TRBJ2-7 TRBV15 TRBD2 . TGTGCCACCAGCAGAGATCGACGGGAGGGAGGCGAGCAGTACTTC CATSRDRREGGEQYF
TRBJ1-3 TRBV6-6 . . TGTGCCAGCATGCTTACGGGCTCTGGAAACACCATATATTTT CASMLTGSGNTIYF
TRBJ2-4 TRBV6-5 TRBD2 . TGTGCCAGCAGTTCCACTGCTAGCGGGAGTGGGCACATTCAGTACTTC CASSSTASGSGHIQYF
TRBJ1-2 TRBV28 . . TGTGCCAGCAGTTTTGGGAACAGGGCCCACTATGGCTACACCTTC CASSFGNRAHYGYTF
TRBJ2-1 TRBV10-3 TRBD1 . TGTGCCATCAGTGCCGGACAGGCGTACAATGAGCAGTTCTTC CAISAGQAYNEQFF
TRBJ2-7 TRBV7-8 . . TGTGCCAGCAGCTTGAACCGACAGGCCTCGTTCTCCTACGAGCAGTACTTC CASSLNRQASFSYEQYF
TRBJ2-3 TRBV28 . . TGTGCCAGCACTGCAGCGTACGCAGATACGCAGTATTTT CASTAAYADTQYF
TRBJ2-2 TRBV15 TRBD2 . TGTGCCACCAGTCAGAGGACAAGCGGGAGGTCCGGGGAGCTGTTTTTT CATSQRTSGRSGELFF
TRBJ2-2 TRBV15 . . TGTGCCACCAGCAGAGGTCAGAGGGAGAACACCGGGGAGCTGTTTTTT CATSRGQRENTGELFF
TRBJ2-3 TRBV5-1 TRBD1 . TGCGCCAGCAGCTTCCGGGACAGAGTCACAGATACGCAGTATTTT CASSFRDRVTDTQYF
TRBJ2-3 TRBV18 TRBD2 . TGTGCCAGCTCCGGGTCCAGCGGGGCAGATACGCAGTATTTT CASSGSSGADTQYF
TRBJ2-7 TRBV9 TRBD1 . TGTGCCAGCAGCGTAGGGACAGGCATTTCCTACGAGCAGTACTTC CASSVGTGISYEQYF